These T cell receptor beta chains were read from a single sample in a study of blood T cell repertoires in COVID-19. Clones were read by immunoSEQ multiplex PCR, and TCRdb kept only the in-frame ones, dropping some. The sample yields 30,000 to 40,000 clones, roughly 74% seen once. The specimen sequenced was peripheral blood. The receptors were sampled from a man older than 75 with active or convalescent COVID-19. CDR3s include the opening cysteine and the closing phenylalanine or tryptophan. Each record gives: clone size, J gene, V gene, D gene, CDR3 DNA, CDR3 protein. D genes are given only for firm matches. Clone size is given for some rows only: seen once, a few or many times, or a class if the clone is expanded.

>NA|TRBJ2-7|TRBV9|NA
TGTGCCAGCAGCGTAGGAACTAGGAACTACGAGCAGTACTTC
CASSVGTRNYEQYF
>NA|TRBJ2-5|TRBV5-4|NA
TGTGCCAGCAGCTTGGAACACAGGGAGGGATGGCAAGAGACCCAGTACTTC
CASSLEHREGWQETQYF
>NA|TRBJ2-5|TRBV6-2/TRBV6-3|NA
TGTGCCAGCAGTTACCGCTCACCGGGAATTCAAGAGACCCAGTACTTC
CASSYRSPGIQETQYF
>NA|TRBJ1-4|TRBV7-2|TRBD1
TGTGCCAGCAGCCAAAACAGGGGGCGCTTAGAAAAACTGTTTTTT
CASSQNRGRLEKLFF
>NA|TRBJ2-7|TRBV6-5|NA
TGTGCCAGCAGTTCAAGGGGCGAGCAGTACTTC
CASSSRGEQYF
>NA|TRBJ2-3|TRBV28|NA
TGTGCCAGCAGTCCAGTAGGGGACTTCGGCACAGATACGCAGTATTTT
CASSPVGDFGTDTQYF
>NA|TRBJ2-5|TRBV28|TRBD2
TGTGCCAGCCAATGGGGGGGTGAGACCCAGTACTTC
CASQWGGETQYF
>few|TRBJ2-1|TRBV19|TRBD2
TGTGCCAGTAGTAGGGGGGGACTAGCGGGACTATACAATGAGCAGTTCTTC
CASSRGGLAGLYNEQFF
>NA|TRBJ1-2|TRBV7-9|TRBD1
TGTGCCAGCAGCTTAGGGGACAGGGATCGGTATGGCTACACCTTC
CASSLGDRDRYGYTF
>few|TRBJ2-3|TRBV4-2|NA
TGTGCCAGCAGCCAAGACGGGGAGGTTGGAGATACGCAGTATTTT
CASSQDGEVGDTQYF
>NA|TRBJ2-3|TRBV24-1|NA
TGTGCCACCAGTGATTTGCGGCGGGGTAGCACAGATACGCAGTATTTT
CATSDLRRGSTDTQYF
>NA|TRBJ1-5|TRBV5-6|NA
TGTGCCAGCAGCGGGACTAATCAGCCCCAGCATTTT
CASSGTNQPQHF
>NA|TRBJ1-1|TRBV28|TRBD1
TGTGCCAGCAGTTTAGGACAGGGGAACACTGAAGCTTTCTTT
CASSLGQGNTEAFF
>NA|TRBJ2-1|TRBV24-1|TRBD2
TGTGCCACCAGTGAGGTGGGACTAGCGGGAGGCAAGCAGTTCTTC
CATSEVGLAGGKQFF